Included here is one T cell receptor (beta chain) sequence, with context. This clone's antigen is unknown. The germline gene is not matched at one end of the junction; a read error may be the cause. The receptor library was made with multiplex PCR. The reads were generated on an Illumina HiSeq 4000. TCR beta libraries were built with iRepertoire HTBI primers and Arm-PCR amplification of CDR3 regions. Gel purification was performed on PCR products prior to sequencing. As for the authors' bioinformatics: Gene usage analysis of CDR3 amino acid clonotypes used the 62 TRBV and around 14 TRBJ segments found across samples. Filtered high-quality paired reads were merged into contigs using COPE and FqMerger. BLAST was used to align contigs to IMGT TRBV, TRBD and TRBJ reference genes, and CDR3 was defined according to IMGT. Highly expanded clones were defined as clonotypes with a frequency above 0.1%. Repertoire diversity was measured by Shannon entropy, and V-J evenness by the Gini coefficient. A clonotype was considered public if more than one individual shared it. Using fastp at Q25 and MiXCR, TCRdb reprocessed the public reads and kept productive beta chains. For every CDR3 protein sequence, its rows merge into one entry that carries the most common genes and DNA. The V and J calls and clone size come from TCRdb's table, not from the authors' own analysis. The sample profile shows 400,000 to 500,000 distinct CDR3 sequences; about 15% of them were found once. Of the sample, over 7.5% falls within the top ten clones.

Including the terminal cysteine and phenylalanine, the CDR3 comprises 13 residues. Only the CDR3 DNA stays, 39 bases, in frame from base 1. CDR1 and CDR2, per the germline V gene, are SNHLY and FYNNEI. This sample was taken from a study of regulatory T cells in long-lasting Graves disease (dated by TCRdb to the early 2020s). Background for the entire study: Antithyroid drugs had been taken for less than 3 months by newly diagnosed Graves' disease patients. Patients with persistent Graves' disease were compared with patients with newly diagnosed Graves' disease using TCR sequencing and RNA sequencing of peripheral blood. The study was conducted in China and was registered as a clinical trial. A total of approximately 35 samples were covered by TCR sequencing, comprising approximately 13 persistent and around 20 newly diagnosed Graves' disease patients.

This specimen's time point label, per the study, means: newly diagnosed GD, antithyroid drugs for less than 3 months. For both TCR sequencing and RNA sequencing, RNA was extracted from PBMCs using TRIzol. Graves' disease was diagnosed according to American Thyroid Association guidelines. The patients came from an endocrinology department in Xi'an, China. Each patient gave 9 to 10 milliliters of peripheral blood, collected in an EDTA anticoagulant tube. PBMCs were isolated by Ficoll Paque Plus density gradient separation without further T cell sorting. RNA quality was checked with an Agilent 2100 Bioanalyzer and agarose gel, and concentration with a NanoDrop 2000. The study at large found these results: The small sample size was acknowledged by the authors as a limitation that may reduce accuracy. Sequencing and analysis were restricted to the TCR beta chain. Peripheral blood alone was examined, since thyroid tissue, which constituted the primary lesion, could not be accessed. Preferential use of TRBV28, TRBJ1-2 and TRBJ2-5 was observed in persistent disease, whereas TRBV20-1 and TRBJ2-1 were favored in newly diagnosed disease. More public clonotypes were shared among persistent patients (around 3,000) than among newly diagnosed patients (approximately 930). Compared with newly diagnosed patients, patients with persistent Graves' disease had lower TCR Shannon entropy and fewer highly expanded clones, which suggests clonal expansion.

These same records also appear under a second study, on T cells in Graves' hyperthyroidism and ophthalmopathy. The second paper further reports: Graves' hyperthyroidism was defined as stable when no progression to ophthalmopathy occurred over 18 months of follow-up. The hyperthyroidism patients were between 18 and 65 years old and newly diagnosed, with a disease duration of less than 2 months. Any patient with an uncontrolled infection, another autoimmune disease, pregnancy or lactation was excluded. Clinical symptoms, serum thyroxine and TRAb, thyroid ultrasound, and orbital computed tomography formed the basis for the diagnoses. A first-round RT-PCR of the TCR CDR3 used the HTBI primer set with the Qiagen OneStep RT-PCR kit. Most expanded thyroid clonotypes (frequency above 0.001) were also detected in blood, a finding suggesting that blood repertoires may reflect thyroid immune responses. In cross-validation, a model built on a 13 V-J signature told ophthalmopathy apart from stable hyperthyroidism with about 90% sensitivity and approximately 81% specificity, and in testing the same model reached 80%/75%. In validation, the model predicted progression to ophthalmopathy a median of around six months before onset, with 70% to 71% sensitivity and 72.22% specificity. A discovery cohort of approximately 100 patients, 43 with Graves' ophthalmopathy and 57 with stable Graves' hyperthyroidism, was used to find distinguishing TCR V-J signatures. Whether ophthalmopathy could be predicted prospectively was tested in an independent validation cohort made up of roughly 19 hyperthyroidism patients plus 17 patients who later progressed to ophthalmopathy. The 100 discovery patients were randomly split 7:3 into training and test sets. Thyroid tissue and blood T-cell repertoires from six Graves' hyperthyroidism patients were also compared in the study. Once sampling was done, hyperthyroidism patients were given methimazole at a starting dose of 30 mg daily, whereas ophthalmopathy patients were given high-dose intravenous methylprednisolone. Libraries were constructed in a second round of multiplex PCR, after which size selection and purification were carried out. Libraries were sequenced paired-end with 100 bp reads on an Illumina HiSeq2000. SOAPnuke was used to process the raw data, with reads discarded if the reads contained adapters or uncalled bases, had a mean Phred below 15, or lacked an exact constant-primer or identifier match. High-quality paired reads were merged with COPE v1.2.5, and unique nucleotide sequences were defined as clonotypes. Clonotypes were aligned to IMGT TRBV, TRBD and TRBJ reference segments using MiTCR v1.1. The analysis included only V-J combinations with a frequency above 0.0001, which together covered roughly 99% of the repertoires. The TCS score was defined as the ratio of F50 (clonal expansion) to E x V (chaos), calculated using BLOSUM62-based TCRdist between CDR3 peptides within each V-J. Welch's t-statistics and random forest reduced fewer than 550 V-J features to 10 to 15, which were used in a naive Bayes classifier (R e1071). Sample size was not statistically predetermined, and blinding of investigators to group allocation was not performed. The paper reports TCR Vbeta CDR3 sequencing of 135 peripheral blood samples: approximately 41 ophthalmopathy, under 80 hyperthyroidism and about 17 progressor patients.

This receptor was identified in a woman in her forties with Graves disease. Donor details come from another sample of the same person, matched by shared clones. The rearranged segments are TRBV2 and TRBJ1-5; TRBD1 is perhaps the D gene, given 6 matching bases. This specimen was peripheral blood mononuclear cells (PBMCs), taken at new diagnosis, from a patient treated with antithyroid drugs. In nucleotides, the sequence is TGCGCCAGCAGCCAACAGGGTAGTCAGCCCCAGCATTTT. Translation gives CASSQQGSQPQHF.